These T cell receptor beta chains were read from a single sample in a study of blood T cell repertoires in COVID-19. Profiled with immunoSEQ multiplex PCR; TCRdb holds only in-frame clones, not every one. This repertoire shows 120,000 to 150,000 clones, 80% to 90% found once; its top ten account for 8.5% to 9.5%. The sequencing input was peripheral blood. These TCRs come from a woman aged 45-60 years with active or convalescent COVID-19. CDR3s include the opening cysteine and the closing phenylalanine or tryptophan. D genes are given only for firm matches. Some rows mark clone size as missing; the rest say once, few, many or name a class of expanded clone.

d_gene: .
v_gene: TRBV5-8
j_gene: TRBJ2-6
abundance: .
CDR3aa: CASRPSLISGANVLTF
CDR3nt: TGTGCCAGCAGACCGTCACTCATCTCTGGGGCCAACGTCCTGACTTTC

d_gene: .
v_gene: TRBV12-5
j_gene: TRBJ2-1
abundance: .
CDR3aa: CASGGEVNEQFF
CDR3nt: TGTGCTAGTGGGGGGGAGGTCAATGAGCAGTTCTTC

d_gene: TRBD1
v_gene: TRBV7-2
j_gene: TRBJ1-2
abundance: .
CDR3aa: CASSLTGGRRYGYTF
CDR3nt: TGTGCCAGCAGCCTTACAGGGGGGAGGCGATATGGCTACACCTTC

d_gene: TRBD1
v_gene: TRBV2
j_gene: TRBJ2-5
abundance: .
CDR3aa: CASAAYGQGTQGETQYF
CDR3nt: TGTGCCAGCGCCGCTTACGGACAGGGAACGCAGGGGGAGACCCAGTACTTC

d_gene: .
v_gene: TRBV27
j_gene: TRBJ1-1
abundance: .
CDR3aa: CASSSVSTEAFF
CDR3nt: TGTGCCAGCAGTTCGGTATCGACTGAAGCTTTCTTT

d_gene: .
v_gene: TRBV18
j_gene: TRBJ2-7
abundance: .
CDR3aa: CASSLRTATYEQYF
CDR3nt: TGTGCCAGCTCACTCCGGACAGCAACCTACGAGCAGTACTTC

d_gene: .
v_gene: TRBV11-2
j_gene: TRBJ1-1
abundance: .
CDR3aa: CASSRQQGNTEAFF
CDR3nt: TGTGCCAGCAGCCGCCAACAGGGGAACACTGAAGCTTTCTTT

d_gene: TRBD1
v_gene: TRBV15
j_gene: TRBJ2-7
abundance: .
CDR3aa: CATSRGLTGGNYEQYF
CDR3nt: TGTGCCACCAGCAGAGGCCTGACAGGGGGCAACTACGAGCAGTACTTC

d_gene: .
v_gene: TRBV28
j_gene: TRBJ2-7
abundance: .
CDR3aa: CASSLSGYEQYF
CDR3nt: TGTGCCAGCAGTTTGTCCGGGTACGAGCAGTACTTC

d_gene: TRBD2
v_gene: TRBV7-2
j_gene: TRBJ2-7
abundance: .
CDR3aa: CASSLGFLAADEQYF
CDR3nt: TGTGCCAGCAGCTTAGGTTTTCTAGCGGCGGACGAGCAGTACTTC

d_gene: .
v_gene: TRBV29-1
j_gene: TRBJ1-1
abundance: few
CDR3aa: CSVLGGMNTEAFF
CDR3nt: TGCAGCGTTCTCGGAGGGATGAACACTGAAGCTTTCTTT

d_gene: .
v_gene: TRBV2
j_gene: TRBJ2-3
abundance: .
CDR3aa: CASSLDFSASTDTQYF
CDR3nt: TGTGCCAGCAGTCTGGACTTCTCCGCTAGCACAGATACGCAGTATTTT

d_gene: TRBD2
v_gene: TRBV6-2/TRBV6-3
j_gene: TRBJ2-1
abundance: .
CDR3aa: CASSPTSGGRNEQFF
CDR3nt: TGTGCCAGCAGCCCTACTAGCGGGGGTAGAAATGAGCAGTTCTTC

d_gene: .
v_gene: TRBV11-2
j_gene: TRBJ2-5
abundance: .
CDR3aa: CASTRSGLQETQYF
CDR3nt: TGTGCCAGCACACGGTCAGGGCTCCAAGAGACCCAGTACTTC

d_gene: .
v_gene: TRBV5-6
j_gene: TRBJ2-2
abundance: few
CDR3aa: CASSLWRGTGELFF
CDR3nt: TGTGCCAGCAGCTTGTGGAGAGGCACCGGGGAGCTGTTTTTT

d_gene: .
v_gene: TRBV27
j_gene: TRBJ2-2
abundance: .
CDR3aa: CASSFRGGNTGELFF
CDR3nt: TGTGCCAGCAGTTTTAGGGGGGGGAACACCGGGGAGCTGTTTTTT

d_gene: TRBD1
v_gene: TRBV3-1/TRBV3-2
j_gene: TRBJ1-2
abundance: .
CDR3aa: CASSHTTGGPIYGYTF
CDR3nt: TGTGCCAGCAGCCATACGACAGGGGGCCCTATCTATGGCTACACCTTC

d_gene: .
v_gene: TRBV11-3
j_gene: TRBJ2-2
abundance: .
CDR3aa: CASSLDRGSGNTGELFF
CDR3nt: TGTGCCAGCAGCTTAGATCGGGGAAGCGGTAACACCGGGGAGCTGTTTTTT

d_gene: .
v_gene: TRBV7-8
j_gene: TRBJ2-1
abundance: .
CDR3aa: CASSLASRTMDNEQFF
CDR3nt: TGTGCCAGCAGCTTAGCTAGTCGGACTATGGACAATGAGCAGTTCTTC

d_gene: .
v_gene: TRBV10-3
j_gene: TRBJ1-1
abundance: .
CDR3aa: CAISMNTEAFF
CDR3nt: TGTGCCATCAGCATGAACACTGAAGCTTTCTTT

d_gene: .
v_gene: TRBV19
j_gene: TRBJ2-3
abundance: once
CDR3aa: CAMLEWLDTDTQYF
CDR3nt: TGTGCCATGCTTGAGTGGCTAGATACAGATACGCAGTATTTT

d_gene: .
v_gene: TRBV7-9
j_gene: TRBJ2-1
abundance: .
CDR3aa: CASSLIGTGTNEQFF
CDR3nt: TGTGCCAGCAGCTTAATTGGTACAGGGACCAATGAGCAGTTCTTC

d_gene: .
v_gene: TRBV5-1
j_gene: TRBJ2-7
abundance: .
CDR3aa: CASSLGSLRSYEQYF
CDR3nt: TGCGCCAGCAGCTTGGGGTCACTCAGGTCCTACGAGCAGTACTTC

d_gene: TRBD1
v_gene: TRBV18
j_gene: TRBJ2-7
abundance: .
CDR3aa: CASSPDRAVEQYF
CDR3nt: TGTGCCAGCTCACCAGACAGGGCGGTCGAGCAGTACTTC